This T cell receptor (beta chain) was retrieved from a study of cytomegalovirus exposure and HLA in healthy donors. The wider study: In an earlier analysis, 95 million to 130 million unique TCR beta sequences were found from about 180 million T cells. Study-level results: Within a later analysis, the majority of CMV-associated TCR beta chains appeared HLA-restricted. V- and J-gene trimming in TCR beta was tied to a missense DCLRE1C variant by an analysis performed later. Across donors, sequencing depth was assumed by presence/absence analyses to be roughly uniform.

The V and J ends lost 5 bases and 6 bases, in that order; junction bases with no gene match: 5. The CDR3 extends over 14 amino acids. CDR1 is MNHEY and CDR2 is SVGAGI in the germline V gene. PCR employed 60 Vbeta and 13 Jbeta primers. The data were produced by immunoSEQ multiplex PCR, yet TCRdb's version contains in-frame clones alone and is incomplete. The table lists approximately 91,000 clones, approximately 86% of them singletons. Comments on this clone: Antigen: not known.

Sequenced sample: PBMCs. The chain recombines TRBV6-5 with TRBJ1-5; 9 bases are shared with TRBD1. This TCR was sampled from a man aged 30-40 years in good health and CMV-seropositive. As DNA, the CDR3 is TGTGCCAGCAGTCCCGGGACAGGGAGTCAGCCCCAGCATTTT. Residues: CASSPGTGSQPQHF.